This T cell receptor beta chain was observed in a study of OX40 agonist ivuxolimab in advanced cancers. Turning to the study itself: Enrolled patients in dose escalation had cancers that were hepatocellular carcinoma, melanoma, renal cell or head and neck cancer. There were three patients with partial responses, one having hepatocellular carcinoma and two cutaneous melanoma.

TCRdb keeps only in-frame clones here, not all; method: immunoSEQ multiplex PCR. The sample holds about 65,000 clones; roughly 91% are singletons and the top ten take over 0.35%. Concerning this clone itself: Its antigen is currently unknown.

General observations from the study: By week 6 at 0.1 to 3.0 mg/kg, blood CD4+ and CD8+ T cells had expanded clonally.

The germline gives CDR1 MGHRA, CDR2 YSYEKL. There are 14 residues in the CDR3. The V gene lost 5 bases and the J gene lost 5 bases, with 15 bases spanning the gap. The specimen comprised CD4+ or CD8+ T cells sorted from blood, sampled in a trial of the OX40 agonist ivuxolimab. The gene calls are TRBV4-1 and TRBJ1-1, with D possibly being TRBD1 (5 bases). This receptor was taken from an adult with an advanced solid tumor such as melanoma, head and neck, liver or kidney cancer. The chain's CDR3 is CASSVGGVGTEAFF. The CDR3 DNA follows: TGCGCCAGCAGCGTAGGAGGGGTAGGGACTGAAGCTTTCTTT.